This T cell receptor (beta chain) was sequenced in a study of T cells in Graves' hyperthyroidism and ophthalmopathy. Germline values: CDR1 SGHTS, CDR2 YDEGEE. The CDR3 length is 16 residues. J was trimmed by 5 bases and V by 4 bases; bases with no gene match: 14. Regarding the study as a whole: Most thyroid clonotypes expanded above 0.001 were also detected in blood.

Reasons for excluding patients were uncontrolled infection, other autoimmune disease, pregnancy or lactation. This clonotype was recorded a few times. The antigen is unknown. Researchers took RNA transcripts and amplified the TCR beta CDR3 regions from them. The HTBI set primed first-round TCR CDR3 RT-PCR. TCRdb re-analysed the multiplex PCR reads in MiXCR, keeping a single row per CDR3 protein. The sample has roughly 500,000 distinct CDR3 sequences; approximately 16% are singletons. Specimen: blood. This receptor was obtained from a woman aged 25 to 39 with Graves' ophthalmopathy. The chain carries TRBV5-8 and TRBJ2-5, with 7 bases aligning to TRBD1. The CDR3 is CASSRGDRDARETQYF. For the CDR3, the DNA is TGTGCCAGCAGCAGAGGGGACAGAGACGCTAGGGAGACCCAGTACTTC.